The next 26 T cell receptor beta chains were all read from a single sample in a study of blood T cell repertoires in COVID-19. Only in-frame clones appear in the TCRdb table, and some are missing; sequencing was by immunoSEQ multiplex PCR. The table lists about 100,000 clones, just under 85% of them singletons, with roughly 12% in the top ten. The sample taken for sequencing was peripheral blood. Receptors were obtained from a man in his fifties with active or convalescent COVID-19.

A single count supports this clone. This chain connects TRBV28 to TRBJ2-7; 9 bases are a match to TRBD1. CDR1 and CDR2 (germline): MDHEN, SYDVKM. V gave up 6 bases and J gave up 7 bases; unmatched junction bases: 13. CDR3 length: 15 amino acids. The CDR3 protein is CASSTGTGPFGEQYF. Here the CDR3 DNA reads TGTGCCAGCAGCACCGGGACAGGGCCGTTTGGGGAGCAGTACTTC. The full variable domain, in which reference TRBV28 and TRBJ2-7 provide the parts outside the CDR3, is DVKVTQSSRYLVKRTGEKVFLECVQDMDHENMFWYRQDPGLGLRLIYFSYDVKMKEKGDIPEGYSVSREKKERFSLILESASTNQTSMYLCASSTGTGPFGEQYFGPGTRLTVT.

The chain carries TRBV7-9 and TRBJ1-1; no firm D call. The ends were cut back, 2 bases at V and 4 bases at J, with 8 bases in the middle. This CDR3 is built from 13 residues. Germline CDR1 reads SEHNR; CDR2 reads FQNEAQ (reference sequence). CDR3 bases: TGTGCCAGCAGCTTATCAGGTTTCACTGAAGCTTTCTTT. Translating gives CASSLSGFTEAFF.

The V and J genes are TRBV3-1 (or the pseudogene TRBV3-2) and TRBJ2-1, with D possibly being TRBD1 (7 bases). CDR3 length: 14 residues. The germline gives CDR1 LGHDT, CDR2 YNNKEL (reference sequence). Trimming stripped 5 bases from V and 5 bases from J, with 13 bases between. The DNA of the CDR3 is TGTGCCAGCAGCGCGGGACAGACAAACAATGAGCAGTTCTTC. It is translated as CASSAGQTNNEQFF.

This chain joins TRBV9 and TRBJ2-2; 9 nucleotides align to TRBD2. The CDR3 contains 15 residues. Germline values: CDR1 SGDLS, CDR2 YYNGEE. The junction had 8 bases not matched to a gene; V was cut back by 4 bases and J by 7 bases. CDR3 nucleotides: TGTGCCAGCAGCTACTCGGGACTAGCTCTCGGGGAGCTGTTTTTT. As protein: CASSYSGLALGELFF.

The genes are TRBV3-1 (or the pseudogene TRBV3-2) and TRBJ1-1, with a tentative D call TRBD1 (5 bases). Germline V gene lookup returns CDR1 LGHDT and CDR2 YNNKEL (reference sequence). The CDR3 runs 14 residues. V gave up 4 bases and J gave up 6 bases, with 15 bases separating them. The CDR3 DNA reads TGTGCCAGCAGCCCCGCAGGGAATGAGGCTGAAGCTTTCTTT. It codes for CASSPAGNEAEAFF.

CDR3 DNA sequence: TGTGCCAGTCAACAACAGGGGGCGGGAGAGACCCAGTACTTC. Translated, it gives CASQQQGAGETQYF. The V call is TRBV19, the J call TRBJ2-5; 9 bases match TRBD1. V was pared by 8 bases and J by 4 bases, with 8 bases of the junction left unmatched. Germline V gene lookup returns CDR1 LNHDA and CDR2 SQIVND (reference sequence). The CDR3 consists of 14 residues.

This sequence joins TRBV9 and TRBJ1-6; 11 bases agree with TRBD1. The J segment lost 8 bases and the V segment lost 4 bases, leaving 5 bases of the junction unmatched. The CDR3 covers 15 residues. Looked up from germline, CDR1 is SGDLS and CDR2 is YYNGEE. CDR3 loop: CASSPQGQGDSPLHF. The CDR3, as DNA: TGTGCCAGCAGCCCGCAGGGACAGGGGGATTCACCCCTCCACTTT. Full variable domain (rest looked up from reference TRBV9 and TRBJ1-6): DSGVTQTPKHLITATGQRVTLRCSPRSGDLSVYWYQQSLDQGLQFLIQYYNGEERAKGNILERFSAQQFPDLHSELNLSSLELGDSALYFCASSPQGQGDSPLHFGNGTRLTVT.

V usage is TRBV6-5 and J usage is TRBJ1-4; the match to TRBD1 covers 7 bases. The CDR3 loop spans 15 amino acids. V shed 0 bases and J 7 bases; nucleotides not matched to a gene: 5. CDR1 MNHEY and CDR2 SVGAGI come from the germline V gene. CDR3 sequence reads: CASSYSAGGGEKLFF. CDR3 sequence (DNA): TGTGCCAGCAGTTACTCCGCAGGGGGTGGTGAAAAACTGTTTTTT.

The table lists this clone with a count of one. The chain links TRBV11-2 to TRBJ2-2; 7 bases line up with TRBD2. The V segment lost 5 bases and the J segment 5 bases; nucleotides outside the gene matches: 2. The CDR3 is 13 residues long. Germline CDR1 and CDR2: SGHAT and FQNNGV. The DNA of the CDR3 is TGTGCCAGCAGCATTAGCGGGACCGGGGAGCTGTTTTTT. The encoded protein is CASSISGTGELFF.

The sample holds one count of this clone. The rearrangement links TRBV3-1 (or the pseudogene TRBV3-2) to TRBJ2-7, with D maybe TRBD2 (5 bases). Trimming removed 2 bases from V and 3 bases from J, with 8 bases in between. The CDR3 is made up of 13 amino acids. Germline V lookup: CDR1 LGHDT, CDR2 YNNKEL (reference sequence). The CDR3 sequence is CASSQRGLYEQYF. CDR3 in DNA: TGTGCCAGCAGCCAACGCGGACTCTACGAGCAGTACTTC.

The chain couples TRBV29-1 to TRBJ2-5, with D tentatively TRBD1 (8 bases). Germline CDR1 SQVTM, CDR2 ANQGSEA. Trimming removed 3 bases from V and 2 bases from J, with 16 bases in between. The CDR3 loop spans 15 amino acids. The DNA for the CDR3 is TGCAGCGTTGATGCACAGGGGGGGGGACAAGAGACCCAGTACTTC. As protein: CSVDAQGGGQETQYF.

The genes are TRBV7-2 and TRBJ1-1; 10 bases match TRBD1. The germline gives CDR1 SGHTA, CDR2 FQGNSA. The CDR3 covers 16 residues. V lost 1 base, J lost 5 bases, and 7 bases stayed unmatched. In nucleotides, the CDR3 is TGTGCCAGCAGCTTAGTGGGGACAGGGGCTAAGACTGAAGCTTTCTTT. Protein sequence: CASSLVGTGAKTEAFF.

The genes are TRBV4-1 and TRBJ2-5; 13 bases match TRBD2. CDR1 is MGHRA, CDR2 YSYEKL, per germline. This CDR3 spans 16 amino acids. Trimming removed 4 bases from V and 3 bases from J; junction bases left unmatched: 5. CDR3 in amino acids: CASSRDGLAGEETQYF. DNA for the CDR3: TGCGCCAGCAGCCGGGATGGACTAGCGGGAGAAGAGACCCAGTACTTC.

The chain carries TRBV24-1 and TRBJ2-1, with 11 bases fitting TRBD2. CDR3 size: 16 residues. V dropped 3 bases and J dropped 8; count of bases not matched to a gene: 8. Germline loops: CDR1 KGHDR, CDR2 SFDVKD. The CDR3 sequence: CATSDLKLAGEDEQFF. The CDR3 nucleotides are TGTGCCACCAGTGATCTGAAACTAGCGGGAGAGGATGAGCAGTTCTTC.

This clone was counted between two and nine times. The gene calls are TRBV6-1 and TRBJ2-7; D remains ambiguous. Deletions cut 2 bases from V and 4 bases from J, with 6 bases between. This CDR3 has 12 amino acids. Germline V gene lookup returns CDR1 MNHNS and CDR2 SASEGT. The CDR3 DNA reads TGTGCCAGCAGTGAAAGTAGATACGAGCAGTACTTC. Its protein is CASSESRYEQYF.

The chain carries TRBV5-4 and TRBJ2-7; D possibly corresponds to TRBD1 (6 bases). The CDR3 is 13 amino acids. Germline loops: CDR1 SGHNT, CDR2 YYREEE (reference sequence). Trimming pared 5 bases from V and 7 bases from J, leaving 16 bases between. CDR3 protein: CASSPGQSREQYF. The CDR3 DNA reads as TGTGCCAGCAGTCCGGGACAATCGAGAGAGCAGTACTTC.

The chain links TRBV6-5 to TRBJ1-6; 10 nucleotides line up with TRBD1. Germline lookup yields CDR1 MNHEY and CDR2 SVGAGI. Trimming took 1 base from V and 10 from J; bases not matched to a gene: 7. This CDR3 is 16 amino acids long. The chain's CDR3 is CASSYFLDRGKSPLHF. In nucleotides, the CDR3 is TGTGCCAGCAGTTACTTCTTGGACAGGGGGAAATCACCCCTCCACTTT.

The gene calls are TRBV19 and TRBJ2-1; 11 nucleotides agree with TRBD2. Germline CDR1 and CDR2: LNHDA and SQIVND (reference sequence). CDR3 size: 17 residues. V shed 3 bases and J 4 bases; nucleotides not matched to a gene: 8. CDR3 sequence reads: CASSIRLIAGGYNEQFF. The CDR3 nucleotides read TGTGCCAGTAGTATTCGACTAATAGCGGGAGGGTACAATGAGCAGTTCTTC.

The chain uses TRBV30 and TRBJ2-7, with TRBD2 matching over 7 bases. There are 13 residues in the CDR3. Trimming cost V 3 bases and J 3 bases; bases outside gene matches: 5. Germline V lookup: CDR1 GTSNPN, CDR2 SVGIG (reference sequence). Here the CDR3 DNA reads TGTGCCTGGAGCCCGGGGGGATTCTACGAGCAGTACTTC. This sequence encodes CAWSPGGFYEQYF.

V is TRBV24-1 and J is TRBJ1-5, with 11 bases that match TRBD1. The ends lost 4 bases at V and 7 bases at J; junction bases unmatched: 8. Germline V lookup: CDR1 KGHDR, CDR2 SFDVKD. The CDR3 totals 16 residues. The CDR3 sequence: CATSDPGQGGGQPQHF. CDR3 nucleotides: TGTGCCACCAGTGACCCGGGACAGGGGGGCGGACAGCCCCAGCATTTT.

This chain connects TRBV7-2 to TRBJ2-5; 10 bases align to TRBD1. CDR1 is SGHTA and CDR2 is FQGNSA in the germline V gene. The CDR3 length is 16 residues. Unmatched junction bases numbered 8, after V lost 1 base and J lost 6 bases. The chain's CDR3 is CASSLGSTGGAKTQYF. The CDR3, as DNA: TGTGCCAGCAGCTTAGGCTCGACAGGGGGCGCGAAGACCCAGTACTTC. The full variable domain, its missing parts supplied by reference TRBV7-2 and TRBJ2-5, is GAGVSQSPSNKVTEKGKDVELRCDPISGHTALYWYRQSLGQGLEFLIYFQGNSAPDKSGLPSDRFSAERTGGSVSTLTIQRTQQEDSAVYLCASSLGSTGGAKTQYFGPGTRLLVL.

The V call is TRBV19, the J call TRBJ1-4; the D gene is possibly TRBD1 (6 bases). CDR3 size: 16 residues. V was shortened by 5 bases and J by 0 bases, with 13 bases between the two germline ends. CDR1 is LNHDA and CDR2 is SQIVND in the germline V gene (reference sequence). DNA for the CDR3: TGTGCCAGTAGTGAACAGGGAAGTGCAACTAATGAAAAACTGTTTTTT. This encodes CASSEQGSATNEKLFF.

DNA for the CDR3: TGTGCCACCAGTCTTGTGTCTAGCAATCAGCCCCAGCATTTT. Its translation is CATSLVSSNQPQHF. The chain couples TRBV24-1 to TRBJ1-5; D is unclear. CDR1 is KGHDR and CDR2 is SFDVKD in the germline V gene. V was shortened by 6 bases and J by 0 bases, with 8 bases between the two germline ends. This CDR3 contains 14 residues.

This sequence joins TRBV7-2 and TRBJ2-5, with 9 bases aligning to TRBD1. With 3 bases clipped from V and 5 bases from J, the junction kept 4 bases outside the gene matches. Germline CDR1 and CDR2: SGHTA and FQGNSA. The CDR3 length is 14 residues. The CDR3 protein is CASSLDRGGETQYF. CDR3 coding DNA: TGTGCCAGCAGCTTGGACAGGGGTGGGGAGACCCAGTACTTC.

V is TRBV3-1 (or the pseudogene TRBV3-2) and J is TRBJ1-2, with TRBD1 matching 7 bases. CDR1 and CDR2 from the germline V gene are LGHDT and YNNKEL (reference sequence). V lost 6 bases to trimming and J lost 1 base; unmatched junction nucleotides: 5. This CDR3 has 14 residues. As DNA, the CDR3 is TGTGCCAGCAGGTTGACAGGGATTAACTATGGCTACACCTTC. Residues: CASRLTGINYGYTF.

The chain carries TRBV2 and TRBJ2-1, with D tentatively TRBD1 (6 bases). In germline, CDR1 is SNHLY, CDR2 FYNNEI. CDR3 length: 12 amino acids. V lost 6 bases and J 6 bases, leaving 9 bases between the germline ends. The CDR3 here is CASRLDSNEQFF. The DNA for the CDR3 is TGTGCCAGCAGATTGGACAGCAATGAGCAGTTCTTC.